Listed here are 31 T cell receptor beta chains from one sample, sequenced in a study of T-cell reconstitution after alpha-beta-depleted transplantation in children. As it was prepared, the TCRbeta library received unique molecular identifiers. TCRdb called the PCR reads again in MiXCR, with one record for every CDR3 protein. Among approximately 420,000 distinct CDR3 sequences, roughly 10% were seen once, and the ten largest hold roughly 6%. The source was PBMCs from the stem cell graft donor, collected from the stem cell graft. Receptors originate from a human donor who donated a stem cell graft to a child with acute myeloid leukemia.

This clonotype was detected ten times or more. J is TRBJ2-1 and V is TRBV6-2 or TRBV6-3; D gene uncertain. The V end lost 2 bases, the J end lost 4 bases, and 6 bases lay between the germline ends. This CDR3 is 13 amino acids long. Per the germline V gene, CDR1 is MNHEY and CDR2 is SVGEGT. As DNA, the CDR3 is TGTGCCAGCAGTTACGGCAGATACAATGAGCAGTTCTTC. This codes for CASSYGRYNEQFF.

The rearrangement joins TRBV5-1 to TRBJ1-5; TRBD1 agrees at 11 bases. Trimming removed 7 bases from V and 6 bases from J; junction bases left unmatched: 6. Per germline, CDR1 SGHRS and CDR2 YFSETQ. The CDR3 has 14 residues. CDR3 in amino acids: CASGDGTGGQPQHF. CDR3 bases: TGCGCCAGCGGCGACGGGACAGGGGGTCAGCCCCAGCATTTT. The entire variable domain, with the rest obtained from reference TRBV5-1 and TRBJ1-5, is as follows: KAGVTQTPRYLIKTRGQQVTLSCSPISGHRSVSWYQQTPGQGLQFLFEYFSETQRNKGNFPGRFSGRQFSNSRSEMNVSTLELGDSALYLCASGDGTGGQPQHFGDGTRLSIL.

In its sample, this clonotype was seen a few times. The V call is TRBV4-1, the J call TRBJ2-4, with D possibly matching TRBD1 (5 bases). CDR1 is MGHRA, CDR2 YSYEKL, per germline. The ends were cut back, 1 base at V and 4 bases at J, with 8 bases in the middle. CDR3 length: 14 residues. The CDR3 DNA reads TGCGCCAGCAGCCAAGTCGACAGAAAAAACATTCAGTACTTC. Translation: CASSQVDRKNIQYF.

CDR3 DNA sequence: TGTGCCAGCAGTTACAGAGGGCCGGGGGAGCAGTACTTC. Amino acid sequence: CASSYRGPGEQYF. The chain carries TRBV6-2 or TRBV6-3 and TRBJ2-7; maybe TRBD2 (5 bases). This CDR3 comprises 13 residues. The V end was cut by 2 bases, the J end by 7 bases, with 12 bases between. CDR1 and CDR2 from the germline V gene are MNHEY and SVGEGT.

This clonotype has more than one count but fewer than ten. The chain uses TRBV6-5 and TRBJ1-1; perhaps TRBD1 as D (5 bases). The germline V gene has CDR1 MNHEY and CDR2 SVGAGI. This CDR3 region has 15 residues. Trimming shortened V by 3 bases and J by 5 bases, and 16 bases separated the two germline ends. CDR3 loop: CASSYEVGRRTEAFF. CDR3 coding DNA: TGTGCCAGCAGTTATGAAGTGGGGCGCAGGACTGAAGCTTTCTTT.

The chain links TRBV6-2 or TRBV6-3 to TRBJ1-5; a weak D match, TRBD1 (6 bases). The V gene's germline CDR1 is MNHEY and CDR2 SVGEGT. Trimming shortened V by 2 bases and J by 5 bases, and 10 bases separated the two germline ends. This CDR3 comprises 14 residues. CDR3 sequence: CASSYLHRDQPQHF. CDR3 DNA: TGTGCCAGCAGTTACCTACACAGGGATCAGCCCCAGCATTTT.

This clonotype came up a few times. The chain employs TRBV11-2 and TRBJ1-3; D unresolved. Germline V gene sequence: CDR1 SGHAT, CDR2 FQNNGV. Trimming removed 5 bases at V and 3 bases at J, with 17 bases between. This CDR3 region has 16 residues. In DNA form, the CDR3 reads TGTGCCAGCAGCACCCCGGCCGAGGCCCGTGGAAACACCATATATTTT. Translation gives CASSTPAEARGNTIYF.

At least ten counts were recorded for this clonotype. CDR3 bases: TGTGCCAGCAGCTCAAGGGGACTCCGGGGCACCGGGGAGCTGTTTTTT. Its protein product is CASSSRGLRGTGELFF. The chain employs TRBV7-6 and TRBJ2-2; D perhaps matches TRBD2 (6 bases). CDR3 length equals 16 residues. V lost 4 bases to trimming and J lost 4 bases, with 16 bases between them. From germline, CDR1 is SGHVS and CDR2 FNYEAQ.

The V and J genes are TRBV7-2 and TRBJ2-7; D possibly corresponds to TRBD1 (6 bases). This CDR3 contains 14 residues. Germline V gene sequence: CDR1 SGHTA, CDR2 FQGNSA. Trimming took off 5 bases at V and 2 bases at J, with 13 bases between the two ends. The CDR3 nucleotides are TGTGCCAGCAGCACAAACAGGGCCGCCTACGAGCAGTACTTC. Amino acid sequence: CASSTNRAAYEQYF.

This clonotype was counted only a few times. The gene calls are TRBV7-9 and TRBJ2-4, with 7 bases matching TRBD1. V lost 4 bases to trimming and J lost 4 bases; unmatched junction nucleotides: 10. Germline V gives CDR1 SEHNR, CDR2 FQNEAQ (reference sequence). The CDR3 totals 16 residues. Written as DNA, the CDR3 is TGTGCCAGCAGCTCGACCCACGGGACAGAAAAAAACATTCAGTACTTC. Translated, it gives CASSSTHGTEKNIQYF.

In its sample, this clonotype was seen a few times. The CDR3 DNA follows: TGCGCCAGCAGCCAGGGGGACAGGTCTGGAAACACCATATATTTT. Protein: CASSQGDRSGNTIYF. This rearrangement joins TRBV4-1 to TRBJ1-3, with 8 positions matching TRBD1. The J segment lost 1 base and the V segment lost 3 bases, leaving 2 bases of the junction unmatched. This CDR3 is built from 15 residues. The germline V gene encodes CDR1 MGHRA and CDR2 YSYEKL.

This clonotype has a count of ten or more. The rearrangement joins TRBV5-1 to TRBJ2-5; a possible D gene is TRBD2 (6 bases). The CDR3 has 15 residues. Looked up from germline, CDR1 is SGHRS and CDR2 is YFSETQ. V was clipped by 0 bases and J by 1 base, with 10 bases between them. CDR3 amino acids: CASSLGRTIQETQYF. The CDR3 DNA reads TGCGCCAGCAGCTTGGGTCGGACTATCCAAGAGACCCAGTACTTC.

V is TRBV3-1 and J is TRBJ1-1, with 12 nucleotides matching TRBD1. Per germline, CDR1 LGHDT and CDR2 YNNKEL (reference sequence). Trimming at V came to 0 bases and at J to 5 bases, leaving 10 bases not matched to a gene. The CDR3 is made up of 18 amino acids. The CDR3 loop reads CASSQDPRDRGLGTEAFF. In DNA, the CDR3 is TGTGCCAGCAGCCAAGATCCCCGGGACAGGGGGCTGGGAACTGAAGCTTTCTTT.

This clonotype was seen more than once but under ten times. The CDR3 DNA reads as TGTGCCAGCAGCTTAAGTATTCCTAGCGGGGTTTTTCTTTACGAGCAGTACTTC. This sequence encodes CASSLSIPSGVFLYEQYF. The rearrangement joins TRBV11-2 to TRBJ2-7, with 9 bases aligning to TRBD2. The ends lost 2 bases at V and 4 bases at J; junction bases unmatched: 15. This CDR3 spans 18 amino acids. The germline gives CDR1 SGHAT, CDR2 FQNNGV.

V and J are TRBV15 and TRBJ2-3; weak D call: TRBD2 (5 bases). CDR3 length equals 13 residues. Trimming took 5 bases from V and 6 from J, leaving 12 bases between them. CDR1 LNHNV and CDR2 YYDKDF come from the germline V gene (reference sequence). In DNA, the CDR3 is TGTGCCACCAGCCCCCGCACGGGGGATACGCAGTATTTT. Its protein is CATSPRTGDTQYF.

The CDR3 loop is CASSLELAGRNEQFF. The DNA for the CDR3 is TGCGCCAGCAGCTTGGAGCTAGCGGGAAGAAATGAGCAGTTCTTC. V usage is TRBV5-1 and J usage is TRBJ2-1, with 9 bases identical to TRBD2. The CDR3 runs 15 residues. CDR1 SGHRS and CDR2 YFSETQ come from the germline V gene. Trimming cost V 0 bases and J 7 bases; bases outside gene matches: 5.

This clonotype has a handful of counts. V usage is TRBV20-1 and J usage is TRBJ1-1; D is perhaps TRBD1 (6 bases). Germline lookup yields CDR1 DFQATT and CDR2 SNEGSKA (reference sequence). This CDR3 comprises 17 residues. With 6 bases removed from V and 10 bases from J, the gap between germline ends came to 33 bases. The CDR3 bases are TGCAGTGCCGAACAACCGGGACACGGACTAGGTATCCTTGTAGCTTTCTTT. Translated, it gives CSAEQPGHGLGILVAFF.

The chain joins TRBV12-3 or TRBV12-4 to TRBJ2-7, with TRBD2 matching 7 bases. V trimming: 3 bases; J trimming: 7 bases; junction bases outside the gene matches: 9. The CDR3 covers 14 residues. The chain's CDR3 is CASSLFAGVGEQYV. The CDR3 DNA follows: TGTGCCAGCAGTTTGTTTGCGGGGGTCGGGGAGCAGTACGTC.

The chain couples TRBV7-9 to TRBJ2-5; 9 bases agree with TRBD1. This CDR3 contains 14 residues. J was trimmed by 6 bases and V by 3 bases; bases with no gene match: 5. Germline V lookup: CDR1 SEHNR, CDR2 FQNEAQ (reference sequence). The CDR3 loop reads CASSFRDRVKTQYF. For the CDR3, the DNA is TGTGCCAGCAGCTTCCGGGACAGGGTGAAGACCCAGTACTTC.

This clonotype came up a few times. The gene calls are TRBV5-1 and TRBJ2-7; TRBD2 agrees at 8 bases. The CDR3 sequence is 14 residues long. Trimming cost V 1 base and J 3 bases; bases outside gene matches: 3. From germline, CDR1 is SGHRS and CDR2 YFSETQ. The CDR3 sequence is CASSLTSGNYEQYF. The CDR3 DNA reads as TGCGCCAGCAGCTTGACTAGCGGAAACTACGAGCAGTACTTC.

This clonotype has a handful of counts. The chain uses TRBV9 and TRBJ1-5, with D uncertain. The CDR3 extends over 15 amino acids. Per the germline V gene, CDR1 is SGDLS and CDR2 is YYNGEE. V was clipped by 3 bases and J by 0 bases, with 10 bases between them. The CDR3 DNA follows: TGTGCCAGCAGCGCCGCCGGATATAGCAATCAGCCCCAGCATTTT. Its protein is CASSAAGYSNQPQHF. Full variable domain (rest looked up from reference TRBV9 and TRBJ1-5): DSGVTQTPKHLITATGQRVTLRCSPRSGDLSVYWYQQSLDQGLQFLIQYYNGEERAKGNILERFSAQQFPDLHSELNLSSLELGDSALYFCASSAAGYSNQPQHFGDGTRLSIL.

This clonotype was found many times. The V gene is TRBV4-2, the J gene TRBJ2-3; D might be TRBD1 (6 bases). V was trimmed by 4 bases and J by 4 bases, leaving 9 bases between them. The CDR3 extends over 13 amino acids. Germline V CDR1 and CDR2: LGHNA, YNFKEQ. The CDR3 loop is CASSPGVADTQYF. The CDR3 DNA reads TGTGCCAGCAGCCCAGGGGTAGCAGATACGCAGTATTTT.

The rearrangement uses TRBV18 and TRBJ1-5; TRBD1 matches at 11 bases. The CDR3 loop spans 15 amino acids. J was trimmed by 6 bases and V by 6 bases; bases with no gene match: 7. The germline gives CDR1 KGHSH, CDR2 LQKENI. CDR3 sequence: CASSRGQGALQPQHF. CDR3 coding DNA: TGTGCCAGCTCCCGAGGACAGGGGGCTCTTCAGCCCCAGCATTTT.

The chain couples TRBV28 to TRBJ1-5; a possible D gene is TRBD1 (6 bases). Germline CDR1 reads MDHEN; CDR2 reads SYDVKM. The CDR3 spans 14 residues. Trimming shortened V by 7 bases and J by 4 bases, and 14 bases separated the two germline ends. The CDR3 region is CASTGGQLNQPQHF. The CDR3 coding sequence is TGTGCCAGCACTGGAGGACAGCTTAATCAGCCCCAGCATTTT.

This clonotype occurred many times. The genes are TRBV4-2 and TRBJ2-1; TRBD2 agrees at 8 bases. The trim removed 3 bases at V and 9 bases at J, leaving 7 bases unmatched. This CDR3 comprises 14 residues. Per the germline V gene, CDR1 is LGHNA and CDR2 is YNFKEQ. CDR3: CASSQRGVDAEQFF. In DNA, the CDR3 is TGTGCCAGCAGCCAGCGGGGGGTGGATGCTGAGCAGTTCTTC.

This clonotype was recorded at least ten times. The chain employs TRBV29-1 and TRBJ2-7, with D perhaps matching TRBD1 or TRBD2 (5 bases each). The CDR3 spans 17 residues. V lost 4 bases and J 0 bases, leaving 22 bases between the germline ends. Germline V gene data show CDR1 as SQVTM and CDR2 as ANQGSEA. The CDR3 sequence: CSVVSQEGPNSSYEQYF. CDR3 DNA: TGCAGCGTTGTGTCCCAAGAGGGACCAAACAGCTCCTACGAGCAGTACTTC.

The chain is built from TRBV5-4 and TRBJ2-5; 7 bases line up with TRBD1. The CDR3 totals 15 residues. Germline V gives CDR1 SGHNT, CDR2 YYREEE (reference sequence). The J segment lost 2 bases and the V segment lost 4 bases, leaving 8 bases of the junction unmatched. The CDR3 spells CASSTPGQTQETQYF. The CDR3 nucleotides are TGTGCCAGCAGCACCCCGGGACAGACGCAAGAGACCCAGTACTTC.

This clonotype was observed many times. The gene calls are TRBV12-3 or TRBV12-4 and TRBJ2-5; 15 bases map to TRBD2. V was pared by 7 bases and J by 3 bases, with 3 bases of the junction left unmatched. CDR3 size: 15 residues. The CDR3 bases are TGTGCCAGCAAAGGACTAGCGGGAGGGAAAGAGACCCAGTACTTC. This gives the protein CASKGLAGGKETQYF.

V gene TRBV7-2 combines with J gene TRBJ1-5; possible D gene TRBD1, 6 bases. V was clipped by 5 bases and J by 5 bases, with 16 bases between them. The V gene's germline CDR1 is SGHTA and CDR2 FQGNSA. The CDR3 extends over 15 amino acids. CDR3 residues: CASSAGQRPYQPQHF. The CDR3 coding sequence is TGTGCCAGCAGCGCTGGACAGCGTCCTTATCAGCCCCAGCATTTT.

This chain links TRBV6-2 or TRBV6-3 with TRBJ2-7; 7 nucleotides line up with TRBD1. CDR3 length equals 14 residues. CDR1 MNHEY and CDR2 SVGEGT come from the germline V gene. V gave up 4 bases and J gave up 3 bases; unmatched junction bases: 6. The CDR3 here is CASSSRDSYYEQYF. The CDR3 DNA follows: TGTGCCAGCAGTTCCCGGGACAGCTACTACGAGCAGTACTTC.

The chain employs TRBV5-1 and TRBJ2-3, with 8 bases fitting TRBD1. The V segment lost 9 bases and the J segment 0 bases; nucleotides outside the gene matches: 6. The CDR3 runs 14 residues. Germline CDR1 reads SGHRS; CDR2 reads YFSETQ. The DNA for the CDR3 is TGCGCCACCAGACAGGGGTTAAGCACAGATACGCAGTATTTT. Translated, it gives CATRQGLSTDTQYF.